A single sample gave rise to the 23 T cell receptor beta chains below, sequenced in a study of T cell repertoires in cytomegalovirus infection (dated by TCRdb to 2018 to 2020). Reads for this sample came from an Illumina HiSeq 1500. In-frame beta chains were kept once TCRdb had trimmed the public reads at Q25 with fastp and called clones with MiXCR. Identical CDR3 protein sequences are pooled into one entry, listed with their most common genes and DNA. The sample table holds roughly 990,000 distinct CDR3 sequences, of which 30% to 40% were seen once. Of the sample, around an eighth is held by the ten largest clones. Reading the label with the study, this specimen's treatment or condition is: in vitro stimulation with specific CMV peptide epitopes to enrich CMV-specific T cells. These TCRs' antigens remain unknown. The material was cultured CD8+ T cells from PBMCs, obtained from culture after CMV antigen stimulation. The receptors were sampled from a human donor in good health (CMV status not recorded). Some clones in this sample may be carry-over from other donors' samples.

The J gene is TRBJ1-4, the V gene TRBV9; D is unclear. Germline V gene data show CDR1 as SGDLS and CDR2 as YYNGEE. CDR3 length: 12 residues. Trimming took 0 bases from V and 12 from J, leaving 9 bases between them. DNA for the CDR3: TGTGCCAGCAGCGTAGAGGGTGAGGAACTGTTTTTT. Translating gives CASSVEGEELFF.

The chain has TRBV6-5 and TRBJ2-3, with 12 bases aligning to TRBD2. In germline, CDR1 is MNHEY, CDR2 SVGAGI. This CDR3 comprises 17 residues. J lost 3 bases, V lost 2 bases, and 6 bases had no gene match. The DNA of the CDR3 is TGTGCCAGCAGTTACAAAATTGGACTAGCGGGGACAGATACGCAGTATTTT. It is translated as CASSYKIGLAGTDTQYF.

This clonotype was counted ten times or more. V and J are TRBV6-5 and TRBJ1-2, with D perhaps TRBD1 (6 bases). Deletions cut 0 bases from V and 1 base from J, with 15 bases between. The germline CDR1 and CDR2 sequences are MNHEY and SVGAGI. CDR3 length equals 17 residues. Written as DNA, the CDR3 is TGTGCCAGCAGTTACTCCGGTTGGGGGGCCCTTAACTATGGCTACACCTTC. It translates to CASSYSGWGALNYGYTF.

This chain's CDR3 is CASSPGHFHSNQPQHF. DNA of the CDR3: TGTGCCAGCAGTCCCGGACACTTCCACAGCAATCAGCCCCAGCATTTT. V usage is TRBV6-6 and J usage is TRBJ1-5, with D possibly TRBD1 on 5 matching bases. The germline CDR1 and CDR2 sequences are MNHNY and SVGAGI (reference sequence). This CDR3 comprises 16 residues. Trimming took 5 bases from V and 1 from J, leaving 15 bases between them.

A remark on this clonotype: At one end, the junction sequence differs from germline, possibly due to a read error. The rearrangement joins TRBV4-1 to TRBJ1-2, with a possible D match to TRBD1 (6 bases). The CDR3 spans 15 residues. The germline V gene encodes CDR1 MGHRA and CDR2 YSYEKL. The DNA for the CDR3 is TGCGCCAGCAGCCAAGATCAACCCAGGGGCTATGGCTACACCTTT. This sequence encodes CASSQDQPRGYGYTF.

This chain uses TRBV10-3 with TRBJ2-1; D unresolved. The CDR3 contains 15 residues. Between the trimmed V and J ends, which lost 2 bases and 0 bases, there was a span of 8 bases. CDR1 is ENHRY, CDR2 SYGVKD, per germline. The CDR3 is CAISEDMSSYNEQFF. The CDR3 DNA reads as TGTGCCATCAGTGAGGACATGAGCTCCTACAATGAGCAGTTCTTC.

The CDR3 sequence is CASSLTRQGSQPQHF. In nucleotides, the CDR3 is TGTGCCAGCAGTTTAACACGGCAGGGTAGTCAGCCCCAGCATTTT. This chain uses TRBV28 with TRBJ1-5; tentatively, D is TRBD1 (5 bases). The CDR3 runs to 15 residues. V was clipped by 2 bases and J by 6 bases, with 14 bases between them. From germline, CDR1 is MDHEN and CDR2 SYDVKM.

This clonotype turned up a few times. V and J are TRBV20-1 and TRBJ1-3; D call uncertain. This CDR3 has 15 residues. V gave up 3 bases and J gave up 0 bases, with 12 bases separating them. CDR1 is DFQATT and CDR2 is SNEGSKA in the germline V gene (reference sequence). As DNA, the CDR3 is TGCAGTGCTAGTACCGGCGTCCCCTCTGGAAACACCATATATTTT. It encodes CSASTGVPSGNTIYF.

The V call is TRBV6-6, the J call TRBJ2-1, with D unresolved. The germline CDR1 and CDR2 sequences are MNHNY and SVGAGI (reference sequence). CDR3 size: 14 residues. V dropped 2 bases and J dropped 2 bases, with 7 bases sitting between them. In nucleotides, the CDR3 is TGTGCCAGCAGTTACGTCCTAACCTACAATGAGCAGTTCTTC. This sequence encodes CASSYVLTYNEQFF.

This clonotype was seen only a few times. V and J are TRBV7-6 and TRBJ2-3; 8 bases line up with TRBD2. CDR1 is SGHVS and CDR2 is FNYEAQ in the germline V gene. Trimming took 4 bases from V and 1 from J; bases not matched to a gene: 10. The CDR3 extends over 17 amino acids. The CDR3 nucleotides read TGTGCCAGCAGCTCCCCCCCCGGGACTAGACGCACAGATACGCAGTATTTT. Amino acids: CASSSPPGTRRTDTQYF.

This chain connects TRBV7-8 to TRBJ2-1; 11 positions agree with TRBD2. Germline CDR1 is SGHVS and CDR2 is FQNEAQ. The length of the CDR3 is 20 residues. Trimming took 2 bases from V and 3 from J; bases not matched to a gene: 15. CDR3 in amino acids: CASSLLGLAVHSGDYNEQFF. CDR3 nucleotide sequence: TGTGCCAGCAGCTTACTGGGACTAGCGGTACATTCCGGGGACTACAATGAGCAGTTCTTC. Looking up the rest from reference TRBV7-8 and TRBJ2-1 gives the full variable domain: GAGVSQSPRYKVAKRGQDVALRCDPISGHVSLFWYQQALGQGPEFLTYFQNEAQLDKSGLPSDRFFAERPEGSVSTLKIQRTQQEDSAVYLCASSLLGLAVHSGDYNEQFFGPGTRLTVL.

Only a few counts were recorded for this clonotype. The rearrangement joins TRBV10-3 to TRBJ2-7; 7 positions match TRBD1. With V trimmed by 11 bases and J by 3 bases, 4 bases remained unmatched. The germline V gene encodes CDR1 ENHRY and CDR2 SYGVKD. This CDR3 has 11 amino acids. For the CDR3, the DNA is TGTGCCGTACAGGGGAGCTACGAGCAGTACTTC. Translating it yields CAVQGSYEQYF.

This chain links TRBV10-3 with TRBJ2-1; either TRBD1 or TRBD2 may supply D (5 bases each). The germline CDR1 and CDR2 sequences are ENHRY and SYGVKD. Trimming cost V 1 base and J 2 bases, with 6 bases left between them. CDR3 length equals 14 residues. The CDR3 DNA is TGTGCCATCAGTGAGTTGGGACCCTACAATGAGCAGTTCTTC. Amino acid sequence: CAISELGPYNEQFF.

This clonotype has only one observation. The V call is TRBV15, the J call TRBJ2-2; the D call may be TRBD1 or TRBD2 (6 bases each). CDR1 is LNHNV and CDR2 is YYDKDF in the germline V gene (reference sequence). The V end was cut by 0 bases, the J end by 4 bases, with 24 bases between. This CDR3 has 20 residues. The CDR3 nucleotides read TGTGCCACCAGCAGAGATTTCGGGGGCGTTGTATCATTAGGCACCGGGGAGCTGTTTTTT. Protein: CATSRDFGGVVSLGTGELFF.

To note about this clonotype: A clone one base away is much larger, so this may be a read error. J is TRBJ2-7 and V is TRBV7-6; D is possibly TRBD1 (5 bases). Germline CDR1 and CDR2: SGHVS and FNYEAQ. This CDR3 contains 14 residues. In nucleotides, the CDR3 is TGTGTCAGCAGCGAGGCGCCGACAGTCCACGAGCAGTACTTC. It yields the protein CVSSEAPTVHEQYF.

This clonotype was observed once. V usage is TRBV2 and J usage is TRBJ2-7; tentative D call: TRBD2 (5 bases). CDR3 length: 11 residues. V gave up 6 bases and J gave up 7 bases, with 10 bases separating them. The germline CDR1 and CDR2 sequences are SNHLY and FYNNEI. Here the CDR3 reads CASRGEGEQYV. The CDR3 DNA reads TGTGCCAGCAGGGGAGAGGGAGAGCAGTACGTC.

This clonotype was found many times. J is TRBJ2-5 and V is TRBV11-2; D not certain. CDR3 length equals 12 residues. Trimming pared 4 bases from V and 3 bases from J, leaving 6 bases between. Germline values: CDR1 SGHAT, CDR2 FQNNGV. CDR3 sequence: CASSYREETQYF. CDR3 nucleotides: TGTGCCAGCAGCTATCGGGAAGAGACCCAGTACTTC.

The chain links TRBV27 to TRBJ2-3, with TRBD1 as a possible D gene (6 bases). Looked up from germline, CDR1 is MNHEY and CDR2 is SMNVEV (reference sequence). CDR3 length equals 18 residues. V lost 5 bases and J lost 1, with 22 bases in between. This CDR3 reads CASSILSSRGSGTDTQYF. CDR3 coding DNA: TGTGCCAGCAGTATCCTGTCCTCCAGGGGATCCGGCACAGATACGCAGTATTTT.

The chain couples TRBV27 to TRBJ1-1, with D maybe TRBD1 (6 bases). V lost 3 bases and J lost 7, with 15 bases in between. Germline V gene data show CDR1 as MNHEY and CDR2 as SMNVEV (reference sequence). This CDR3 region has 14 residues. The CDR3 loop reads CASSLLGGAGEAFF. The CDR3 bases are TGTGCCAGCAGTTTGTTGGGGGGCGCTGGTGAAGCTTTCTTT.

The CDR3 here is CASSPRVGNIQYF. The CDR3 region has the DNA TGTGCCAGCAGCCCACGGGTGGGAAACATTCAGTACTTC. This chain connects TRBV7-9 to TRBJ2-4; no reliable D call. CDR3 length equals 13 residues. The V gene lost 5 bases and the J gene lost 6 bases, with 11 bases spanning the gap. The V gene's germline CDR1 is SEHNR and CDR2 FQNEAQ (reference sequence).

This clonotype turned up a few times. The CDR3 loop reads CASSRGDYGYTF. CDR3 DNA sequence: TGTGCCAGCAGCCGCGGAGACTATGGCTACACCTTC. The chain is built from TRBV12-3 or TRBV12-4 and TRBJ1-2; the D is unclear. The V and J ends lost 6 bases and 3 bases respectively, with 8 bases between them. This CDR3 is built from 12 residues.

This chain's CDR3 is CASSFGLRGAFF. The CDR3 DNA reads as TGTGCCAGCAGTTTCGGGCTCCGGGGGGCTTTCTTT. The rearrangement links TRBV12-3 or TRBV12-4 to TRBJ1-1, with TRBD1 as a possible D gene (5 bases). V dropped 3 bases and J dropped 11 bases, with 13 bases sitting between them. There are 12 residues in the CDR3.

The rearrangement uses TRBV7-9 and TRBJ1-1; D possibly corresponds to TRBD1 (5 bases). Germline lookup yields CDR1 SEHNR and CDR2 FQNEAQ (reference sequence). The ends were cut back, 10 bases at V and 5 bases at J, with 29 bases in the middle. This CDR3 has 17 amino acids. The CDR3 sequence is CATTGPKPPWEGTEAFF. DNA for the CDR3: TGTGCCACAACCGGGCCCAAACCTCCGTGGGAGGGGACTGAAGCTTTCTTT.